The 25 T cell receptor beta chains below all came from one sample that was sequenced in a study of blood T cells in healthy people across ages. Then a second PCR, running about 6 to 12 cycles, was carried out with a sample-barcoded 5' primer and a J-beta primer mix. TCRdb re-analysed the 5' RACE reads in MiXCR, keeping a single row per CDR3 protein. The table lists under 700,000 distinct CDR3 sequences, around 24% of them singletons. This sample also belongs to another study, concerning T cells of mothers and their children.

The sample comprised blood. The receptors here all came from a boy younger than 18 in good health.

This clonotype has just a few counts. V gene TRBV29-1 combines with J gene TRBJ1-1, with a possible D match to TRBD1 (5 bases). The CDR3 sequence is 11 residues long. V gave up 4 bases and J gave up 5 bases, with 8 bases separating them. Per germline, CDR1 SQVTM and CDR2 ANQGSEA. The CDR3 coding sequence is TGCAGCGTTGTGAGGGGAACTGAAGCTTTCTTT. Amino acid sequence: CSVVRGTEAFF.

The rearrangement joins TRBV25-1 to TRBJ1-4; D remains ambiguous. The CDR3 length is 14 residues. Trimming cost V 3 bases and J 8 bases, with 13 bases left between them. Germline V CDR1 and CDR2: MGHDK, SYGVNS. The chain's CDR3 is CASSDVGNSEKLFF. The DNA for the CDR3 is TGTGCCAGCAGTGACGTCGGGAATTCGGAAAAACTGTTTTTT. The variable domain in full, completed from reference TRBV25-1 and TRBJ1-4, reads EADIYQTPRYLVIGTGKKITLECSQTMGHDKMYWYQQDPGMELHLIHYSYGVNSTEKGDLSSESTVSRIRTEHFPLTLESARPSHTSQYLCASSDVGNSEKLFFGSGTQLSVL.

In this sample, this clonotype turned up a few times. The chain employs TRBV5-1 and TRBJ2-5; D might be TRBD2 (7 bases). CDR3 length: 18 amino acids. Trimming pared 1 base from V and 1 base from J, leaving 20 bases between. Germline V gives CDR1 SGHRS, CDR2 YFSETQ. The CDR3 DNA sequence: TGCGCCAGCAGCTTGCGATCGTCGGCGGGGGCCCCCCAAGAGACCCAGTACTTC. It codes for CASSLRSSAGAPQETQYF.

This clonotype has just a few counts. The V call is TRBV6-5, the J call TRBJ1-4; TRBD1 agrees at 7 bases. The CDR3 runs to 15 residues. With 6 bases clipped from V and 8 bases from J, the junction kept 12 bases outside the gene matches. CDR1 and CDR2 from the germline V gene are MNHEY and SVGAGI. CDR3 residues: CASRALQGSGEKLFF. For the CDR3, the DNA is TGTGCCAGCAGAGCCTTACAGGGGTCGGGAGAAAAACTGTTTTTT.

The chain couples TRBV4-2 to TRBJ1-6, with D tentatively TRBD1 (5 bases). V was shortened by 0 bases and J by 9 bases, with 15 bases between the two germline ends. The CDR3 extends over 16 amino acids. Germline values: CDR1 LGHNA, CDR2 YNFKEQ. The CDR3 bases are TGTGCCAGCAGCCAAGAAGGACTGGGGGATTCTTCACCCCTCCACTTT. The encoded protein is CASSQEGLGDSSPLHF.

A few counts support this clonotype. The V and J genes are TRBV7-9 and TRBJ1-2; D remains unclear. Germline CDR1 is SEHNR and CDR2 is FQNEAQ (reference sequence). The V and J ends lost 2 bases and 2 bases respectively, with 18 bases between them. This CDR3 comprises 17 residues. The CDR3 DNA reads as TGTGCCAGCAGCTTAAATCTTCGGGTCGTGGGGAACTATGGCTACACCTTC. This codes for CASSLNLRVVGNYGYTF.

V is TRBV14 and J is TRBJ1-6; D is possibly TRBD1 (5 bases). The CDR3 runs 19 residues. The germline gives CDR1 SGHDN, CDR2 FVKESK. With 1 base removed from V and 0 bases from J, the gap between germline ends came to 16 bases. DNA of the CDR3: TGTGCCAGCAGCCAAGGGGGCGGCCCTAGGAGCTCCTATAATTCACCCCTCCACTTT. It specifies CASSQGGGPRSSYNSPLHF.

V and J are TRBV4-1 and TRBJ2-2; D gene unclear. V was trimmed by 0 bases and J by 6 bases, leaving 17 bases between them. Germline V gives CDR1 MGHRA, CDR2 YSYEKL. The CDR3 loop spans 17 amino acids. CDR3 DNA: TGCGCCAGCAGCCAAGAGTTAAGCGCCCTGGTTTCCGGGGAGCTGTTTTTT. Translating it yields CASSQELSALVSGELFF.

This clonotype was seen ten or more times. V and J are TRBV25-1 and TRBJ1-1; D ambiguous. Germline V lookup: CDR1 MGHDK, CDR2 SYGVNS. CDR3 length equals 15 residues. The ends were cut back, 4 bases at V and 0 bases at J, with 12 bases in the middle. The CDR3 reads CASSAPGGMNTEAFF. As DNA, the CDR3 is TGTGCCAGCAGTGCCCCGGGTGGAATGAACACTGAAGCTTTCTTT.

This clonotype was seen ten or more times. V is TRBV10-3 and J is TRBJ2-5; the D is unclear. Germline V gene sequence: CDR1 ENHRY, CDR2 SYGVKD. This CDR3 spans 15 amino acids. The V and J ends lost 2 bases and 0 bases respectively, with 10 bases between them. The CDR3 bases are TGTGCCATCAGTGAGGGTGGTGGAAACCAAGAGACCCAGTACTTC. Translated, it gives CAISEGGGNQETQYF.

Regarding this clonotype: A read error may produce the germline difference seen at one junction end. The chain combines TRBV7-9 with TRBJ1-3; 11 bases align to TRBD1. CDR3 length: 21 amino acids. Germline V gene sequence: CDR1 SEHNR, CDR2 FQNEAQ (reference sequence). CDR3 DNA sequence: TGTGCCAGCAGCCCTACCCGGACAGGGGGCCCATACCGAACCTCTGGAAACGCCATATATTTT. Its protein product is CASSPTRTGGPYRTSGNAIYF.

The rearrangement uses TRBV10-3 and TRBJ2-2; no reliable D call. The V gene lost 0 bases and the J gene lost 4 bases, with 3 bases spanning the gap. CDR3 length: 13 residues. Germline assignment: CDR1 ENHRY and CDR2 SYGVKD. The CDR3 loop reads CAISESGTGELFF. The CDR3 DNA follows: TGTGCCATCAGTGAGTCGGGCACCGGGGAGCTGTTTTTT.

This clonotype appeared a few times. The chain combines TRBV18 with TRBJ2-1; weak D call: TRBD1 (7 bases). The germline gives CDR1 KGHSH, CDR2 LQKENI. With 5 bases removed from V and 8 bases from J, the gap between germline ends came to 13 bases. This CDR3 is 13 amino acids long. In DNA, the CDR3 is TGTGCCAGCTCATCGCGGGACAGCGATGAGCAGTTCTTC. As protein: CASSSRDSDEQFF. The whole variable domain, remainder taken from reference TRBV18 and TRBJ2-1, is NAGVMQNPRHLVRRRGQEARLRCSPMKGHSHVYWYRQLPEEGLKFMVYLQKENIIDESGMPKERFSAEFPKEGPSILRIQQVVRGDSAAYFCASSSRDSDEQFFGPGTRLTVL.

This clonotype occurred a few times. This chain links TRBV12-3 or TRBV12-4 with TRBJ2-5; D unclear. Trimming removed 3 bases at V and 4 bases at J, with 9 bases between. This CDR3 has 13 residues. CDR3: CASSLYGPETQYF. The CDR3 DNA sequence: TGTGCCAGCAGTTTGTATGGACCAGAGACCCAGTACTTC.

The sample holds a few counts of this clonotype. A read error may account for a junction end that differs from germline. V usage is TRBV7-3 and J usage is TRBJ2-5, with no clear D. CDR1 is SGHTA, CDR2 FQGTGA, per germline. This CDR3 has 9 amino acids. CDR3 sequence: CASSLIGNF. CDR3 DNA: TGTGCCAGCAGCTTAATAGGAAACTTC.

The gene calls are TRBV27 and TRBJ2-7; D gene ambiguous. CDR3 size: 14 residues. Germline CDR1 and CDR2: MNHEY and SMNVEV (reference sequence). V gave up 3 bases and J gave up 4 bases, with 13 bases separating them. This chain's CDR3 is CASSFGPEAYEQYF. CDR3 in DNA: TGTGCCAGCAGTTTTGGACCCGAGGCTTACGAGCAGTACTTC.

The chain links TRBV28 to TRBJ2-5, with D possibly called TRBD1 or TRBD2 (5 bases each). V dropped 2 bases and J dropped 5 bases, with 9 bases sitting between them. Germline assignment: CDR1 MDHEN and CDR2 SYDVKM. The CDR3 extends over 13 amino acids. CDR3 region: CASSLPGTETQYF. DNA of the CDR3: TGTGCCAGCAGTTTACCAGGGACGGAGACCCAGTACTTC.

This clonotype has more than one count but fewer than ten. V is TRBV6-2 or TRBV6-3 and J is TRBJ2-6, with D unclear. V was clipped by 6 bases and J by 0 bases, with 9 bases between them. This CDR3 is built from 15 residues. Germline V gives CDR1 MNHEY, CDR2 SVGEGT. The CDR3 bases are TGTGCCAGCAGACTACTTGGCTCTGGGGCCAACGTCCTGACTTTC. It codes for CASRLLGSGANVLTF.

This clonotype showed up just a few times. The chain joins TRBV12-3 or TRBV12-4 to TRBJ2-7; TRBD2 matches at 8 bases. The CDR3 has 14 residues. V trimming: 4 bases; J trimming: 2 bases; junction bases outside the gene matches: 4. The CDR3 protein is CASSYGGGTYEQYF. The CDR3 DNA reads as TGTGCCAGCAGTTATGGCGGGGGGACCTACGAGCAGTACTTC.

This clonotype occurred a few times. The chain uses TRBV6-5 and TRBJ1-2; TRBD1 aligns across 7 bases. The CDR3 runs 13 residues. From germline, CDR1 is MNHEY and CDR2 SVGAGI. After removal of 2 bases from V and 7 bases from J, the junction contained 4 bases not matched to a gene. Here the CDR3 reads CASSYEGGSGYTF. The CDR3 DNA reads TGTGCCAGCAGTTACGAAGGGGGCTCTGGCTACACCTTC.

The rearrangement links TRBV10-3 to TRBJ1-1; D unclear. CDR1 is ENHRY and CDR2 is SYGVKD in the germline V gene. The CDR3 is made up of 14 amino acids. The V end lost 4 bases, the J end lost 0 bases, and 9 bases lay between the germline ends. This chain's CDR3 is CAISVTEMNTEAFF. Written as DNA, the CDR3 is TGTGCCATCAGTGTGACGGAGATGAACACTGAAGCTTTCTTT.

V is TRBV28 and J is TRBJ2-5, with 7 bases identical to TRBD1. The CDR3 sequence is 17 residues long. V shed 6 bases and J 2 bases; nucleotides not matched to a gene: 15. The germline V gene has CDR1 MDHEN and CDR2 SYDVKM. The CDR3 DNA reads TGTGCCAGCAGCGGACGTGACAGGGTGGGGCATCAAGAGACCCAGTACTTC. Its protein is CASSGRDRVGHQETQYF.

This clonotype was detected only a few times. CDR3 nucleotide sequence: TGTGCCTGGAGTGTACATGGCAATCAGCCCCAGCATTTT. Amino acids: CAWSVHGNQPQHF. This rearrangement joins TRBV30 to TRBJ1-5; D is undetermined. The germline CDR1 and CDR2 sequences are GTSNPN and SVGIG (reference sequence). There are 13 residues in the CDR3. Deletions cut 0 bases from V and 2 bases from J, with 5 bases between.

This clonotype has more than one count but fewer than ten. The CDR3, as DNA: TGCAGTGCTCGACAGAAGGATGGCTACACCTTC. Translated, it gives CSARQKDGYTF. The genes are TRBV20-1 and TRBJ1-2; D perhaps matches TRBD1 (5 bases). Deletions cut 5 bases from V and 6 bases from J, with 10 bases between. CDR3 length equals 11 residues. Germline CDR1 and CDR2: DFQATT and SNEGSKA (reference sequence).

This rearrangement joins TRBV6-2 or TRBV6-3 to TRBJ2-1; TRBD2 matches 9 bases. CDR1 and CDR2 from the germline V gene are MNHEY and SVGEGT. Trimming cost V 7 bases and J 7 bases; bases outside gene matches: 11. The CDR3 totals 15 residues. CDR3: CASTVFGGGANEQFF. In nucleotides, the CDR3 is TGTGCCAGCACCGTCTTTGGCGGGGGGGCGAATGAGCAGTTCTTC.